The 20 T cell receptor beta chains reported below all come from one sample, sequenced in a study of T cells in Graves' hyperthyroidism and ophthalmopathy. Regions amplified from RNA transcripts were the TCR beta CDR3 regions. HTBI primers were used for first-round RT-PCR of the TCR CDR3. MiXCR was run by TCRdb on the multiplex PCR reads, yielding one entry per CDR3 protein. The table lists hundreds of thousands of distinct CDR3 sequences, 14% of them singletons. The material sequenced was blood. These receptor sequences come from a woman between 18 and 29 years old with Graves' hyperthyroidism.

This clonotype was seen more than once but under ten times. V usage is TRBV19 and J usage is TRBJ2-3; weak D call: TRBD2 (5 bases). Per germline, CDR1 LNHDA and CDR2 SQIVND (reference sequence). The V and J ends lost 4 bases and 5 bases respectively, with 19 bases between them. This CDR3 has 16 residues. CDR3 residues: CASSNLSKSGGDTQYF. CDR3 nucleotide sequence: TGTGCCAGTAGTAATTTGAGTAAAAGTGGAGGAGATACGCAGTATTTT.

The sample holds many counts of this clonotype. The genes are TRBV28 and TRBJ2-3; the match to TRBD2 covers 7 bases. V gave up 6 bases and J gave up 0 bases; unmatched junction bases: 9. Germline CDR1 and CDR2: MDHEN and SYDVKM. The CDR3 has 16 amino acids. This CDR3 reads CASSPGRRDSTDTQYF. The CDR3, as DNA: TGTGCCAGCAGCCCCGGGAGGCGGGACAGCACAGATACGCAGTATTTT. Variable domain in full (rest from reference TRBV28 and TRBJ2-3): DVKVTQSSRYLVKRTGEKVFLECVQDMDHENMFWYRQDPGLGLRLIYFSYDVKMKEKGDIPEGYSVSREKKERFSLILESASTNQTSMYLCASSPGRRDSTDTQYFGPGTRLTVL.

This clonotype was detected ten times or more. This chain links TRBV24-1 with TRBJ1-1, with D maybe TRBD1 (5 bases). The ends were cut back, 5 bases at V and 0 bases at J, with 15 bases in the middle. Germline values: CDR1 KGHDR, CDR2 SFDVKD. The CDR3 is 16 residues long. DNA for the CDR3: TGTGCCACCAGTGCCTCGGCTACAGGTCTGAACACTGAAGCTTTCTTT. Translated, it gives CATSASATGLNTEAFF.

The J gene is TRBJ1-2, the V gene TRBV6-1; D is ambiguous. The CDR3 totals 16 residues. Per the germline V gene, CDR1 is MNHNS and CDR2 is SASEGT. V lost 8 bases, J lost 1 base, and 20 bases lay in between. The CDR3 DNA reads TGTGCCAGCGCCCGAATCATCTTGATCCTTAACTATGGCTACACCTTC. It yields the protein CASARIILILNYGYTF.

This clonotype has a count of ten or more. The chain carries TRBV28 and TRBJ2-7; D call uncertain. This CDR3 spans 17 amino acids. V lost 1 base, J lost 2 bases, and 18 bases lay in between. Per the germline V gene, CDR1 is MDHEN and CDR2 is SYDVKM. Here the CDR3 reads CASSLSLLSETAYEQYF. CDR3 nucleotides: TGTGCCAGCAGTTTATCTCTCCTAAGCGAGACCGCCTACGAGCAGTACTTC.

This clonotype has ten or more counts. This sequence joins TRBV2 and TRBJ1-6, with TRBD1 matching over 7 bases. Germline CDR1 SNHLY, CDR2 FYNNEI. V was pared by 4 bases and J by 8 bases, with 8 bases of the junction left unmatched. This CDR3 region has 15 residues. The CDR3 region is CASSARTGNDSPLHF. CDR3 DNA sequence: TGTGCCAGCAGTGCCCGGACAGGAAACGATTCACCCCTCCACTTT. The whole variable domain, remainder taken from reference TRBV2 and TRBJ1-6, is EPEVTQTPSHQVTQMGQEVILRCVPISNHLYFYWYRQILGQKVEFLVSFYNNEISEKSEIFDDQFSVERPDGSNFTLKIRSTKLEDSAMYFCASSARTGNDSPLHFGNGTRLTVT.

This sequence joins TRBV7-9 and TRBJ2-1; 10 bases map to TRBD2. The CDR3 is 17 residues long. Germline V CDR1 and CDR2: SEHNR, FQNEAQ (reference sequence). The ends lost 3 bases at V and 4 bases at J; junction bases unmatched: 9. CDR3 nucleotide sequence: TGTGCCAGCAGCTTGGGACCACTAGCGGGGATTTACAATGAGCAGTTCTTC. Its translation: CASSLGPLAGIYNEQFF.

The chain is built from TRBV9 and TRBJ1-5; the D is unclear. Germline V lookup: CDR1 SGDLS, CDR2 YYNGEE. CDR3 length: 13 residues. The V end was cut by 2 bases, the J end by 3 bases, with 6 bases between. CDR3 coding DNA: TGTGCCAGCAGCGTTGGCTTCAATCAGCCCCAGCATTTT. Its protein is CASSVGFNQPQHF.

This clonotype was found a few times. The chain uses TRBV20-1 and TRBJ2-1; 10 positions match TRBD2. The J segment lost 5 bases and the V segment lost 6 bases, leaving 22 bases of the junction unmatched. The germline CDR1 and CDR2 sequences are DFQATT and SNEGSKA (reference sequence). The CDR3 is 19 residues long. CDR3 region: CSALTWTSGSLRRHNEQFF. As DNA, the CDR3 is TGCAGTGCCCTTACATGGACTAGCGGATCCCTCCGTCGGCACAATGAGCAGTTCTTC.

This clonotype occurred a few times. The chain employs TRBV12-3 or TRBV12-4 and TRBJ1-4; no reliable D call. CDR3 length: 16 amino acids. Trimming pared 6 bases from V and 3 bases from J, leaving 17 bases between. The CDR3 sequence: CASRPLSWNANEKLFF. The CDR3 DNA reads TGTGCCAGCAGACCCCTATCCTGGAACGCTAATGAAAAACTGTTTTTT.

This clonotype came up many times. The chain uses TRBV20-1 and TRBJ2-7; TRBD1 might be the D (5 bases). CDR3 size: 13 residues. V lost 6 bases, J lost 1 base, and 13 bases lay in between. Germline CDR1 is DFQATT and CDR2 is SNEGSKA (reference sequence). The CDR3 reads CSATAAGSYEQYF. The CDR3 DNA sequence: TGCAGTGCCACGGCAGCAGGGTCCTACGAGCAGTACTTC.

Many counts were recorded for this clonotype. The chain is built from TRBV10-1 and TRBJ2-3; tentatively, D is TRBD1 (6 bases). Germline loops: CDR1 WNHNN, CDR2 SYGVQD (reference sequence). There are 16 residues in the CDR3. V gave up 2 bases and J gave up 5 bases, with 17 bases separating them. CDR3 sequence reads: CASSEARGKRGDTQYF. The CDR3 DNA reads TGCGCCAGCAGTGAGGCCAGGGGAAAGCGAGGAGATACGCAGTATTTT.

The CDR3 is CASRGTSGRPQGNEQYF. DNA of the CDR3: TGTGCCAGCAGGGGAACTAGCGGGAGGCCCCAGGGAAACGAGCAGTACTTC. This chain links TRBV2 with TRBJ2-7; 12 bases fit TRBD2. The V gene end was trimmed by 6 bases and the J gene end by 5 bases; junction bases not matched to a gene: 14. Germline V gene sequence: CDR1 SNHLY, CDR2 FYNNEI. This CDR3 has 17 residues.

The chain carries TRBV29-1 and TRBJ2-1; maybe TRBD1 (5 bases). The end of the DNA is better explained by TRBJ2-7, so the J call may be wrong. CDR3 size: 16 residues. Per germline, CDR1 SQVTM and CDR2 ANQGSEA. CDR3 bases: TGCAGCGTTGAGCCGGACACCCGTCGCTCCTACAATGAGCAGTACTTC. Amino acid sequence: CSVEPDTRRSYNEQYF.

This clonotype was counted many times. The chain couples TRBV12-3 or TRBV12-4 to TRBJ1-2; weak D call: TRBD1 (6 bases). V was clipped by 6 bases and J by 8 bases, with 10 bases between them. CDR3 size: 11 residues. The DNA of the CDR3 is TGTGCCAGCAGAACAGGGTTGGGCTACACCTTC. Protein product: CASRTGLGYTF.

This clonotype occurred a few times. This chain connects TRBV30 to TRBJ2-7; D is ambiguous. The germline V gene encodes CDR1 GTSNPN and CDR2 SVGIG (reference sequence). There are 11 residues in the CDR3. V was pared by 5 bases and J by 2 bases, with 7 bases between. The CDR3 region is CAWGPPYEQYF. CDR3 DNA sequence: TGTGCCTGGGGCCCCCCCTACGAGCAGTACTTC.

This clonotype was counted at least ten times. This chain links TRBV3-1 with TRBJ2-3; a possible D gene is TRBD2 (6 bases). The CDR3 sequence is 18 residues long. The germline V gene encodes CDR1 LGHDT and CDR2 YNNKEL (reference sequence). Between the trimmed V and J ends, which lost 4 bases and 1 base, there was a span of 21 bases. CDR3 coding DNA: TGTGCCAGCAGCCTTATCGCTGACGGACTAACAGGCACAGATACGCAGTATTTT. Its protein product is CASSLIADGLTGTDTQYF.

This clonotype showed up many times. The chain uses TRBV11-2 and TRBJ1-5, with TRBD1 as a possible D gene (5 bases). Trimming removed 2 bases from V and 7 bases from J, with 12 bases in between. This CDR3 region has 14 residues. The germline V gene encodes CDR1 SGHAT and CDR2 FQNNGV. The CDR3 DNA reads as TGTGCCAGCAGCTTACACAGGACCGAACAGCCCCAGCATTTT. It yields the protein CASSLHRTEQPQHF.

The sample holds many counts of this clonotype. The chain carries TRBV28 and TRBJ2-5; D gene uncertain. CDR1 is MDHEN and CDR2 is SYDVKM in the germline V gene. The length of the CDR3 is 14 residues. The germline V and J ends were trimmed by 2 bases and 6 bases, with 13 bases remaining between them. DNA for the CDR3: TGTGCCAGCAGTTTACGCCGGGCAGCAAAGACCCAGTACTTC. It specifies CASSLRRAAKTQYF.

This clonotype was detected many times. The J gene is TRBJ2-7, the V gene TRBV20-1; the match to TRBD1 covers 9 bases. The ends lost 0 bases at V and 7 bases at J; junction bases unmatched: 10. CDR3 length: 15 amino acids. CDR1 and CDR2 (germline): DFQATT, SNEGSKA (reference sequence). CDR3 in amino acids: CSARDWGTGSFEQYF. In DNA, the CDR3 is TGCAGTGCTAGAGATTGGGGGACAGGGAGCTTTGAGCAGTACTTC.